This T cell receptor (beta chain) was sequenced during a study of cytomegalovirus exposure and HLA in healthy donors. Whole-study findings and limits: In most subjects, TCR beta sequences reportedly gave accurate predictions of HLA-A and HLA-B alleles.

Primers included in the PCR were 60 Vbeta and 13 Jbeta primers. TCRdb's copy holds only in-frame clones and misses some; the assay was immunoSEQ multiplex PCR. Of over 200,000 clones listed, more than 85% are singletons. Comments on this clone: Its antigen is as yet unknown.

Germline loops: CDR1 MRHNA, CDR2 SNTAGT. Trimming took off 2 bases at V and 0 bases at J, with 8 bases between the two ends. The CDR3 totals 15 residues. This cohort consisted of healthy bone marrow donors. This receptor was obtained from a woman aged 18-29 years in good health and CMV-seronegative. V is TRBV6-4 and J is TRBJ2-1, with D maybe TRBD2 (7 bases). Sample: PBMCs. The CDR3, as DNA: TGTGCCAGCAGTGACAGGGGGGGCTCCTACAATGAGCAGTTCTTC. Translating gives CASSDRGGSYNEQFF.